What follows are 10 T cell receptor beta chains derived from one specimen sequenced in a study of tumor-infiltrating lymphocytes in primary liver carcinoma. Unsorted bulk tissue (roughly 19-31 mg) underwent RNA and DNA co-extraction. Production of TCR beta cDNA used approximately 0.45 ug total RNA together with a constant-region primer. Three nested multiplex PCR rounds, a slightly modified ARM-PCR, produced the libraries for TCR beta. TRBV1-TRBV30 forward and Cbeta reverse primers drove the first two roughly 10-cycle rounds. TCRdb used MiXCR to reprocess the multiplex PCR reads, holding one entry per CDR3 protein. Among 120,000 or so distinct CDR3 sequences listed, 50% to 65% were seen once. Sequencing was performed on liver tumor tissue from sampling region 1. Specified subset: tumor region T1, superior pole. The receptor set was obtained from an older woman with primary liver carcinoma and hepatitis B virus infection.

In regard to this clonotype: One base away lies a much larger clone, so this may be a sequencing read error. The V gene is TRBV29-1, the J gene TRBJ2-3; D perhaps matches TRBD2 (5 bases). CDR3 length: 14 residues. In germline, CDR1 is SQVTM, CDR2 ANQGSEA. In DNA, the CDR3 is TGCAGCGTTCAGCTGACGTCTAGCACAGATATGCAGTATTTT. Its protein product is CSVQLTSSTDMQYF.

A word on this clonotype: A much larger clone differs from this one at a single base, so this may be a read error. This rearrangement joins TRBV6-6 to TRBJ1-6; 7 bases line up with TRBD1. Per germline, CDR1 MNHNY and CDR2 SVGAGI (reference sequence). The ends lost 2 bases at V and 14 bases at J; junction bases unmatched: 12. The CDR3 runs 15 residues. CDR3 sequence: CASSYDGTAKATLHF. CDR3 DNA: TGTGCCAGCAGTTACGACGGGACAGCCAAAGCCACCCTCCACTTT.

As for this clonotype: Just one base apart from a much larger clone, this may be a read error. The V gene is TRBV29-1, the J gene TRBJ2-7; no firm D call. CDR1 SQVTM and CDR2 ANQGSEA come from the germline V gene. Trimming pared 6 bases from V and 0 bases from J, leaving 9 bases between. CDR3 length: 12 amino acids. This chain's CDR3 is CSVWSSSYEQYF. DNA of the CDR3: TGCAGCGTGTGGAGTAGCTCCTACGAGCAGTACTTC.

Turning to this clonotype: A much larger clone lies a single base off, so this may be a read error. The chain recombines TRBV6-5 with TRBJ2-7; no clear D. The CDR3 has 13 residues. Trimming shortened V by 6 bases and J by 6 bases, and 15 bases separated the two germline ends. Germline V lookup: CDR1 MNHEY, CDR2 SVGAGI. The CDR3 DNA sequence: TGTGCCAGCAGCTCTCCGTGGAAGCGCGAGCAGTACTTC. Its protein product is CASSSPWKREQYF.

This clonotype was counted only a few times. The genes are TRBV7-8 and TRBJ2-1; weak D call: TRBD1 (6 bases). Germline V gene sequence: CDR1 SGHVS, CDR2 FQNEAQ. Trimming pared 7 bases from V and 10 bases from J, leaving 14 bases between. The CDR3 covers 12 residues. As DNA, the CDR3 is TGTGCCAGCAACCCCCGGACAGTCGAGCAGTTCTTC. This gives the protein CASNPRTVEQFF.

V is TRBV5-1 and J is TRBJ2-5; TRBD2 aligns across 7 bases. The V gene end was trimmed by 1 base and the J gene end by 5 bases; junction bases not matched to a gene: 8. CDR3 length equals 15 residues. In germline, CDR1 is SGHRS, CDR2 YFSETQ. CDR3 region: CASSLTGGRGETQYF. For the CDR3, the DNA is TGCGCCAGCAGCTTGACGGGCGGGAGAGGGGAGACCCAGTACTTC.

In regard to this clonotype: This may come from a read error, since a much larger clone is one base off. The chain recombines TRBV12-3 or TRBV12-4 with TRBJ1-4; D gene unclear. This CDR3 is 16 amino acids long. The CDR3 coding sequence is TGTTCCAGCAGTTTCTACGGTGCTTCCTCGGGGGAAAAACTGTTTTTT. Translated, it gives CSSSFYGASSGEKLFF.

With respect to this clonotype: This may be a read error: a much more frequent sequence differs by one nucleotide. The chain couples TRBV29-1 to TRBJ2-2; maybe TRBD1 (6 bases). This CDR3 is 14 amino acids long. The germline V gene encodes CDR1 SQVTM and CDR2 ANQGSEA. V lost 8 bases to trimming and J lost 0 bases, with 13 bases between them. The CDR3 protein is CSSLGQTNTGELFF. The DNA of the CDR3 is TGCAGCTCCCTAGGACAGACGAACACCGGGGAGCTGTTTTTT.

This rearrangement joins TRBV11-2 to TRBJ2-3; 7 bases agree with TRBD1. This CDR3 comprises 16 residues. From germline, CDR1 is SGHAT and CDR2 FQNNGV. DNA of the CDR3: TGTGCTAGCTGCTTAGCCGGACAGGCGATCACTGATGCGCAGTATTTT. Translated: CASCLAGQAITDAQYF.

About this clonotype: At one of its ends the junction is not consistent with the germline gene, which may arise from a read error. The J gene is TRBJ2-3, the V gene TRBV28; TRBD2 might be the D (6 bases). CDR1 and CDR2 from the germline V gene are MDHEN and SYDVKM. The CDR3 totals 15 residues. The CDR3 region has the DNA TGTGCCAGCTTCGGCGGGGTAATTAGCACAGATATGCAGTATTTT. The encoded protein is CASFGGVISTDMQYF.